This TCR beta chain was captured by sequencing in a study of blood T cell repertoires in COVID-19. The data were produced by immunoSEQ multiplex PCR, yet TCRdb's version contains in-frame clones alone and is incomplete. The table has approximately 44,000 clones, around 92% seen once. With V trimmed by 1 base and J by 2 bases, 5 bases remained unmatched. This CDR3 has 16 amino acids. Germline CDR1 reads MNHEY; CDR2 reads SMNVEV (reference sequence). The sample comprised peripheral blood. This receptor was identified in a human donor in a cohort sampled during active COVID-19. The V gene is TRBV27, the J gene TRBJ2-5; TRBD2 aligns across 9 bases. The CDR3 DNA reads as TGTGCCAGCAGTTTATTCGGGACTAGCAGACAAGAGACCCAGTACTTC. This codes for CASSLFGTSRQETQYF.